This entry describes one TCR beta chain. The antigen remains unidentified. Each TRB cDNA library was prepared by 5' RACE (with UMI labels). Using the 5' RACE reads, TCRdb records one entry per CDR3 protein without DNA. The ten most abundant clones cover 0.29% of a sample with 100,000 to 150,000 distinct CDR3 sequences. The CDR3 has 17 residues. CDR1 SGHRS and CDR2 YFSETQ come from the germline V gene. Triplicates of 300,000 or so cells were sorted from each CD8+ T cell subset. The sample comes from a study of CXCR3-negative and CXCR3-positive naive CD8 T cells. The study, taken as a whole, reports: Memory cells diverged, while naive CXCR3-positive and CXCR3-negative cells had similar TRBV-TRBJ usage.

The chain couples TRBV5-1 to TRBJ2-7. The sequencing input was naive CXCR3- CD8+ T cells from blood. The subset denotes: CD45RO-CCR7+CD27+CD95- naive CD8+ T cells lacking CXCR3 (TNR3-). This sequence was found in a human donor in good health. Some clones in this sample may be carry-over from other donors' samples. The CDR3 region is CASSLWVNSGSSYEQYF. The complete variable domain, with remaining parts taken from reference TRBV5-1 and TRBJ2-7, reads KAGVTQTPRYLIKTRGQQVTLSCSPISGHRSVSWYQQTPGQGLQFLFEYFSETQRNKGNFPGRFSGRQFSNSRSEMNVSTLELGDSALYLCASSLWVNSGSSYEQYFGPGTRLTVT.